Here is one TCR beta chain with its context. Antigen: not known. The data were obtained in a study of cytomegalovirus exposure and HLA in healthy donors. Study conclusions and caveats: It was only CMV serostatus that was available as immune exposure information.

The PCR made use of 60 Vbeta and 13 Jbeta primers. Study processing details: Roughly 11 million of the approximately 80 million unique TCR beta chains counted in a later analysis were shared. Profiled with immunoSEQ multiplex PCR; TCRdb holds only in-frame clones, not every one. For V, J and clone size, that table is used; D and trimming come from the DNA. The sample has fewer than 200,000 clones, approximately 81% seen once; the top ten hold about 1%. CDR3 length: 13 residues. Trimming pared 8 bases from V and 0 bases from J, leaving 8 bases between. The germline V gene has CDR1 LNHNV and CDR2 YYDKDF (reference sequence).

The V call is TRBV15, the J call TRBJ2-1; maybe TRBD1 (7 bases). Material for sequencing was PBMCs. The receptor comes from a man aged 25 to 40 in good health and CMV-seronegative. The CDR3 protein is CATQGGSYNEQFF. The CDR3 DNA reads TGTGCCACCCAGGGGGGCTCCTACAATGAGCAGTTCTTC.